This T cell receptor (beta chain) was sequenced in a study of cytomegalovirus exposure and HLA in healthy donors. Study results and limitations: In most subjects, TCR beta sequences reportedly gave accurate predictions of HLA-A and HLA-B alleles.

The sample holds one count of this clone. No antigen is known for it. The germline gives CDR1 LNHDA, CDR2 SQIVND (reference sequence). After removal of 6 bases from V and 4 bases from J, the junction contained 8 bases not matched to a gene. The CDR3 runs 16 residues. In the PCR, 60 Vbeta and 13 Jbeta primers were used. Profiling relied on immunoSEQ multiplex PCR, and the TCRdb table lists in-frame clones only, not all of them. The sample consists of over 150,000 clones, 65% to 85% of them appearing once. The TCR was taken from a man younger than 30 in good health and CMV-seronegative. The chain uses TRBV19 and TRBJ2-2; TRBD2 matches 10 bases. Sequencing was done on a sample of PBMCs. The CDR3 loop is CASRRPGLASTGELFF. DNA of the CDR3: TGTGCCAGTAGACGCCCGGGACTAGCGAGCACCGGGGAGCTGTTTTTT.